The 21 T cell receptor beta chains given below trace back to one sample, sequenced in a study of human T cells and chemical hapten exposure. Time point meaning: patch test 1, 2 weeks after DPC sensitization. Described treatment: therapeutic diphenylcyclopropenone sensitization with weekly scalp DPC. TCRdb passed the RACE reads through MiXCR, listing each CDR3 protein once. The sample holds 150,000 to 200,000 distinct CDR3 sequences, roughly 15% seen once. Sample: whole blood, taken in connection with sensitization to the hapten diphenylcyclopropenone (DPC). Receptors were obtained from a woman younger than 45 with alopecia areata. Some clones in this sample may be carry-over from other donors' samples.

This clonotype came up a few times. The genes are TRBV29-1 and TRBJ1-1; possible D gene TRBD1, 6 bases. The CDR3 loop spans 15 amino acids. Looked up from germline, CDR1 is SQVTM and CDR2 is ANQGSEA. Trimming took 7 bases from V and 3 from J, leaving 21 bases between them. The CDR3 bases are TGCAGCGCTTCCGTTTACAGGGTCCTAGACACTGAAGCTTTCTTT. Its protein product is CSASVYRVLDTEAFF.

V usage is TRBV5-1 and J usage is TRBJ2-1, with 7 bases fitting TRBD1. The V segment lost 0 bases and the J segment 4 bases; nucleotides outside the gene matches: 1. Germline V gene lookup returns CDR1 SGHRS and CDR2 YFSETQ. This CDR3 is 14 amino acids long. The chain's CDR3 is CASSLGTGYNEQFF. In nucleotides, the CDR3 is TGCGCCAGCAGCTTGGGGACAGGTTACAATGAGCAGTTCTTC. The variable domain in full, with the rest retrieved from reference TRBV5-1 and TRBJ2-1, is KAGVTQTPRYLIKTRGQQVTLSCSPISGHRSVSWYQQTPGQGLQFLFEYFSETQRNKGNFPGRFSGRQFSNSRSEMNVSTLELGDSALYLCASSLGTGYNEQFFGPGTRLTVL.

There are many counts of this clonotype. The chain links TRBV5-5 to TRBJ1-5, with 7 bases fitting TRBD1. Germline V lookup: CDR1 SGHKS, CDR2 YYEKEE (reference sequence). The CDR3 spans 17 residues. Trimming cost V 0 bases and J 2 bases; bases outside gene matches: 8. This CDR3 reads CASSLGTGEGGNQPQHF. CDR3 DNA sequence: TGTGCCAGCAGCTTGGGCACAGGGGAGGGTGGCAATCAGCCCCAGCATTTT. Combining the CDR3 with reference TRBV5-5 and TRBJ1-5 gives the whole variable domain DAGVTQSPTHLIKTRGQQVTLRCSPISGHKSVSWYQQVLGQGPQFIFQYYEKEERGRGNFPDRFSARQFPNYSSELNVNALLLGDSALYLCASSLGTGEGGNQPQHFGDGTRLSIL.

The J gene is TRBJ1-2, the V gene TRBV12-3 or TRBV12-4; D not resolved. V was shortened by 6 bases and J by 7 bases, with 15 bases between the two germline ends. The CDR3 has 13 residues. CDR3 in amino acids: CASSPVETGGYTF. CDR3 nucleotides: TGTGCCAGCAGCCCTGTTGAGACGGGTGGCTACACCTTC.

This clonotype appeared a few times. The rearrangement links TRBV23-1 to TRBJ2-5, with D perhaps matching TRBD1 (7 bases). TRBV23-1 is known as an ORF, though its function is uncertain. The CDR3 has 20 amino acids. V lost 7 bases and J lost 1, with 31 bases in between. CDR3 residues: CASTHVAGTDTISSQETQYF. In DNA form, the CDR3 reads TGCGCCAGCACTCATGTTGCGGGGACAGATACTATATCGAGCCAAGAGACCCAGTACTTC.

This chain connects TRBV29-1 to TRBJ2-3; 7 bases are shared with TRBD2. The CDR3 spans 17 residues. Trimming cost V 2 bases and J 3 bases; bases outside gene matches: 14. Germline CDR1 and CDR2: SQVTM and ANQGSEA. The CDR3 bases are TGCAGCGTTGAATGGGGGGAATTGAGCGGGATTACAGATACGCAGTATTTT. This encodes CSVEWGELSGITDTQYF.

This rearrangement joins TRBV20-1 to TRBJ2-7; 13 bases match TRBD2. The CDR3 consists of 15 residues. V gave up 6 bases and J gave up 5 bases; unmatched junction bases: 10. Germline values: CDR1 DFQATT, CDR2 SNEGSKA (reference sequence). This CDR3 reads CSATGTSGIRDEQYF. The CDR3 nucleotides are TGCAGTGCGACCGGGACTAGCGGGATAAGAGACGAGCAGTACTTC.

This clonotype occurred a few times. J is TRBJ1-1 and V is TRBV29-1; no clear D. Per the germline V gene, CDR1 is SQVTM and CDR2 is ANQGSEA. With 4 bases removed from V and 5 bases from J, the gap between germline ends came to 14 bases. CDR3 size: 13 residues. CDR3 in amino acids: CSVARASGTEAFF. The CDR3 region has the DNA TGCAGCGTTGCCCGGGCCTCGGGGACTGAAGCTTTCTTT.

There are many counts of this clonotype. CDR3 coding DNA: TGTGCCAGCACCCTTGAGGGGGGTGGGCCTTTCTTT. This encodes CASTLEGGGPFF. This chain uses TRBV6-6 with TRBJ1-1; weak D call: TRBD1 (6 bases). The CDR3 length is 12 residues. Trimming pared 7 bases from V and 12 bases from J, leaving 18 bases between. Looked up from germline, CDR1 is MNHNY and CDR2 is SVGAGI (reference sequence).

This clonotype was counted at least ten times. This sequence joins TRBV9 and TRBJ1-3; D not certain. V gave up 0 bases and J gave up 0 bases, with 7 bases separating them. The CDR3 is 15 amino acids. Germline loops: CDR1 SGDLS, CDR2 YYNGEE. CDR3: CASSVGWDSGNTIYF. In DNA, the CDR3 is TGTGCCAGCAGCGTAGGATGGGACTCTGGAAACACCATATATTTT.

The sample holds many counts of this clonotype. The rearrangement uses TRBV10-2 and TRBJ2-3, with TRBD2 matching 8 bases. The V gene's germline CDR1 is WSHSY and CDR2 SAAADI. CDR3 length equals 12 residues. V lost 7 bases and J lost 6; bases outside the gene matches: 3. The CDR3 sequence is CASMAGGDTQYF. As DNA, the CDR3 is TGCGCCAGCATGGCGGGAGGCGATACGCAGTATTTT.

This clonotype turned up a few times. This chain connects TRBV12-3 or TRBV12-4 to TRBJ2-1; perhaps TRBD2 as D (5 bases). CDR3 length: 13 residues. V was pared by 7 bases and J by 9 bases, with 16 bases between. The CDR3 loop is CASNSPGNAEQFF. DNA of the CDR3: TGTGCCAGCAACTCCCCCGGGAACGCTGAGCAGTTCTTC.

This clonotype was picked up a small number of times. The V gene is TRBV2, the J gene TRBJ2-3; D remains unclear. From germline, CDR1 is SNHLY and CDR2 FYNNEI. Trimming shortened V by 1 base and J by 0 bases, and 5 bases separated the two germline ends. This CDR3 region has 14 residues. CDR3 region: CASSEGGSTDTQYF. CDR3 DNA: TGTGCCAGCAGTGAAGGTGGGAGCACAGATACGCAGTATTTT.

J is TRBJ2-7 and V is TRBV20-1, with a weak D call TRBD2 (6 bases). CDR1 is DFQATT, CDR2 SNEGSKA, per germline (reference sequence). Trimming shortened V by 1 base and J by 7 bases, and 14 bases separated the two germline ends. The CDR3 contains 13 residues. In DNA form, the CDR3 reads TGCAGTGCTAGAGGCCTCCTAGCGCCGGAGCAGTACTTC. It yields the protein CSARGLLAPEQYF.

This clonotype was seen a few times. V is TRBV3-1 and J is TRBJ2-1; possibly TRBD2 for D (6 bases). Germline CDR1 and CDR2: LGHDT and YNNKEL (reference sequence). CDR3 length: 16 amino acids. V lost 4 bases to trimming and J lost 3 bases, with 16 bases between them. The CDR3 DNA is TGTGCCAGCAGCCGCCTAGGAGGCGGGGACTACAATGAGCAGTTCTTC. It specifies CASSRLGGGDYNEQFF.

The chain links TRBV5-5 to TRBJ1-5, with TRBD1 matching over 8 bases. This CDR3 is built from 17 residues. With V trimmed by 4 bases and J by 3 bases, 12 bases remained unmatched. In germline, CDR1 is SGHKS, CDR2 YYEKEE (reference sequence). The CDR3 DNA is TGTGCCAGCAGCCCCCCCGGACAGGGCCTCCCCAATCAGCCCCAGCATTTT. This sequence encodes CASSPPGQGLPNQPQHF.

This clonotype was counted many times. The genes are TRBV7-9 and TRBJ1-1; D is unresolved. V lost 1 base and J 10 bases, leaving 13 bases between the germline ends. Looked up from germline, CDR1 is SEHNR and CDR2 is FQNEAQ (reference sequence). The CDR3 extends over 13 amino acids. In nucleotides, the CDR3 is TGTGCCAGCAGCTTAGAGGGTCCCTTTAGAGCTTTCTTT. Translation gives CASSLEGPFRAFF.

This clonotype was observed a handful of times. This chain uses TRBV7-2 with TRBJ2-7; no reliable D call. Germline CDR1 and CDR2: SGHTA and FQGNSA. The CDR3 covers 13 residues. V dropped 3 bases and J dropped 6 bases, with 12 bases sitting between them. The CDR3 loop is CASSFDLMSEQYF. As DNA, the CDR3 is TGTGCCAGCAGCTTCGACTTAATGAGCGAGCAGTACTTC.

This clonotype appeared many times. The gene calls are TRBV4-1 and TRBJ2-1; TRBD2 matches 8 bases. Germline V gene data show CDR1 as MGHRA and CDR2 as YSYEKL. The junction had 7 bases not matched to a gene; V was cut back by 0 bases and J by 3 bases. The CDR3 extends over 17 amino acids. The CDR3 loop reads CASSQEGAGVLYNEQFF. For the CDR3, the DNA is TGCGCCAGCAGCCAAGAGGGAGCGGGAGTCCTCTACAATGAGCAGTTCTTC.

V and J are TRBV7-9 and TRBJ2-7; 8 bases match TRBD1. Trimming took 6 bases from V and 9 from J; bases not matched to a gene: 7. Germline-derived CDR1 and CDR2 are SEHNR and FQNEAQ (reference sequence). CDR3 length equals 12 residues. The CDR3: CASSQGAVGQYF. CDR3 nucleotides: TGTGCCAGCAGTCAGGGGGCAGTCGGGCAGTACTTC.

There are a few counts of this clonotype. This rearrangement joins TRBV5-1 to TRBJ2-3; 11 bases fit TRBD2. This CDR3 has 17 residues. Unmatched junction bases numbered 10, after V lost 2 bases and J lost 5 bases. Looked up from germline, CDR1 is SGHRS and CDR2 is YFSETQ. In nucleotides, the CDR3 is TGCGCCAGCAGCTTAGAAAGACTAGCGGGAAGGGGAGATACGCAGTATTTT. Translated, it gives CASSLERLAGRGDTQYF. The whole variable domain, remainder taken from reference TRBV5-1 and TRBJ2-3, is KAGVTQTPRYLIKTRGQQVTLSCSPISGHRSVSWYQQTPGQGLQFLFEYFSETQRNKGNFPGRFSGRQFSNSRSEMNVSTLELGDSALYLCASSLERLAGRGDTQYFGPGTRLTVL.